The 10 T cell receptor beta chains reported below all come from one sample, sequenced in a study of blood T cell repertoires in COVID-19. Profiling relied on immunoSEQ multiplex PCR, and the TCRdb table lists in-frame clones only, not all of them. The table includes over 60,000 clones, about four fifths detected once. Sequencing was carried out using peripheral blood. Receptors were obtained from a human donor in a cohort sampled during active COVID-19.

The rearrangement uses TRBV27 and TRBJ1-1, with D possibly matching TRBD1 (6 bases). In germline, CDR1 is MNHEY, CDR2 SMNVEV (reference sequence). The CDR3 spans 14 residues. V was cut by 5 bases and J by 1 base, with 11 bases left in between. CDR3 region: CASSPSGQNTEAFF. DNA for the CDR3: TGTGCCAGCAGTCCCTCGGGACAGAACACTGAAGCTTTCTTT.

The rearrangement links TRBV28 to TRBJ1-3; D possibly corresponds to TRBD1 (5 bases). The CDR3 is 13 residues long. Trimming left V 6 bases short and J 8 bases short, with 14 bases between. Germline loops: CDR1 MDHEN, CDR2 SYDVKM. The CDR3 nucleotides read TGTGCCAGCAGGGACACCCCGGGGGACACCATATATTTT. As protein: CASRDTPGDTIYF.

This chain joins TRBV7-8 and TRBJ2-1, with 7 bases matching TRBD2. The CDR3 totals 17 residues. V was clipped by 3 bases and J by 0 bases; unmatched bases: 8. Germline V gene lookup returns CDR1 SGHVS and CDR2 FQNEAQ. CDR3 sequence reads: CASSLPLAALSYNEQFF. CDR3 in DNA: TGTGCCAGCAGCTTGCCCCTAGCGGCTCTCTCCTACAATGAGCAGTTCTTC.

This chain uses TRBV28 with TRBJ2-7; D remains unclear. The CDR3 runs to 14 residues. Germline assignment: CDR1 MDHEN and CDR2 SYDVKM. The V end was cut by 6 bases, the J end by 0 bases, with 12 bases between. The CDR3 sequence is CASSRLPVSYEQYF. The DNA of the CDR3 is TGTGCCAGCAGCCGTCTTCCGGTCTCCTACGAGCAGTACTTC.

V is TRBV5-1 and J is TRBJ1-6, with TRBD1 identical over 10 bases. CDR1 and CDR2 (germline): SGHRS, YFSETQ. Trimming removed 1 base from V and 8 bases from J; junction bases left unmatched: 3. CDR3 length equals 15 residues. The chain's CDR3 is CASSLKGTGDSPLHF. The DNA for the CDR3 is TGCGCCAGCAGCTTGAAGGGGACAGGGGATTCACCCCTCCACTTT.

The J gene is TRBJ2-3, the V gene TRBV5-1; perhaps TRBD1 as D (5 bases). Trimming left V 3 bases short and J 0 bases short, with 11 bases between. The CDR3 extends over 15 amino acids. CDR1 and CDR2 (germline): SGHRS, YFSETQ. The CDR3 nucleotides are TGCGCCAGCAGCTACGACAGACCTAGCACAGATACGCAGTATTTT. This translates into CASSYDRPSTDTQYF.

This clone came up a few times. V usage is TRBV10-3 and J usage is TRBJ1-5; TRBD1 matches at 10 bases. CDR1 and CDR2 from the germline V gene are ENHRY and SYGVKD. There are 15 residues in the CDR3. V shed 6 bases and J 6 bases; nucleotides not matched to a gene: 8. CDR3 DNA sequence: TGTGCCATCAGCAGGACAGGGGGGTTGGGTCAGCCCCAGCATTTT. Translation gives CAISRTGGLGQPQHF.

For the CDR3, the DNA is TGTGCCAGCAGTGAATCGATCGAACTAGCGGTGAACACCGGGGAGCTGTTTTTT. Amino acid sequence: CASSESIELAVNTGELFF. The rearrangement links TRBV2 to TRBJ2-2; 8 bases map to TRBD2. The CDR3 consists of 18 residues. With V trimmed by 2 bases and J by 1 base, 9 bases remained unmatched. The V gene's germline CDR1 is SNHLY and CDR2 FYNNEI. Variable domain in full (rest from reference TRBV2 and TRBJ2-2): EPEVTQTPSHQVTQMGQEVILRCVPISNHLYFYWYRQILGQKVEFLVSFYNNEISEKSEIFDDQFSVERPDGSNFTLKIRSTKLEDSAMYFCASSESIELAVNTGELFFGEGSRLTVL.

V is TRBV11-3 and J is TRBJ2-7; no clear D gene. There are 12 residues in the CDR3. V was shortened by 4 bases and J by 2 bases, with 6 bases between the two germline ends. Germline CDR1 SGHNT, CDR2 YENEEA. The CDR3 DNA sequence: TGTGCCAGCAGCTACGCGGCCTACGAGCAGTACTTC. Amino acids: CASSYAAYEQYF.

The chain couples TRBV5-1 to TRBJ2-5; TRBD1 matches 8 bases. The J segment lost 0 bases and the V segment lost 2 bases, leaving 6 bases of the junction unmatched. Germline V gene sequence: CDR1 SGHRS, CDR2 YFSETQ. This CDR3 region has 16 residues. The CDR3 sequence: CASSFSGQANQETQYF. DNA of the CDR3: TGCGCCAGCAGCTTCTCGGGACAGGCCAACCAAGAGACCCAGTACTTC. Complete variable domain (other parts from reference TRBV5-1 and TRBJ2-5): KAGVTQTPRYLIKTRGQQVTLSCSPISGHRSVSWYQQTPGQGLQFLFEYFSETQRNKGNFPGRFSGRQFSNSRSEMNVSTLELGDSALYLCASSFSGQANQETQYFGPGTRLLVL.